One sample yielded the 26 T cell receptor beta chains listed below, sequenced in a study of T cell changes during pregnancy in multiple sclerosis. Libraries were prepared by immunoSEQ multiplex PCR; TCRdb keeps only in-frame clonotypes and omits some of them. The sample includes nearly 110,000 clones, under 95% of them seen just once. The material sequenced was peripheral blood, taken before pregnancy. All receptors derive from a female donor with multiple sclerosis, enrolled in a pregnancy study.

The V gene is TRBV7-9, the J gene TRBJ2-2; TRBD1 matches 7 bases. Losses at the gene ends were 5 bases for V and 0 bases for J; bases not matched to a gene: 3. CDR3 length: 15 residues. Looked up from germline, CDR1 is SEHNR and CDR2 is FQNEAQ (reference sequence). CDR3 DNA: TGTGCCAGCAGCCCGGGGACAGCGAACACCGGGGAGCTGTTTTTT. It specifies CASSPGTANTGELFF.

V usage is TRBV9 and J usage is TRBJ2-2; 7 positions match TRBD2. Germline values: CDR1 SGDLS, CDR2 YYNGEE. V lost 4 bases to trimming and J lost 1 base; unmatched junction nucleotides: 4. This CDR3 is built from 15 residues. The DNA for the CDR3 is TGTGCCAGCAGCTGGAGCGGGATGAACACCGGGGAGCTGTTTTTT. This encodes CASSWSGMNTGELFF.

This rearrangement joins TRBV29-1 to TRBJ2-1, with TRBD2 as a possible D gene (6 bases). Trimming shortened V by 6 bases and J by 4 bases, and 7 bases separated the two germline ends. Germline V gene data show CDR1 as SQVTM and CDR2 as ANQGSEA. The CDR3 is 11 amino acids. The CDR3 coding sequence is TGCAGCGTGGGGGGATACAATGAGCAGTTCTTC. Translating gives CSVGGYNEQFF.

The V call is TRBV18, the J call TRBJ2-1; a weak D match, TRBD2 (6 bases). The CDR3 has 15 residues. Trimming left V 6 bases short and J 6 bases short, with 18 bases between. Germline assignment: CDR1 KGHSH and CDR2 LQKENI. The DNA of the CDR3 is TGTGCCAGCTCGCTACTGTTAGCGGTGCTCAATGAGCAGTTCTTC. Translating gives CASSLLLAVLNEQFF.

This clone is a singleton in its sample. The genes are TRBV18 and TRBJ2-1; D possibly corresponds to TRBD1 (5 bases). V was pared by 0 bases and J by 2 bases, with 11 bases between. This CDR3 is built from 16 residues. Germline V gives CDR1 KGHSH, CDR2 LQKENI. CDR3 in amino acids: CASSPPRQGTYNEQFF. The CDR3, as DNA: TGTGCCAGCTCACCACCCAGGCAGGGAACCTACAATGAGCAGTTCTTC.

The V call is TRBV6-5, the J call TRBJ2-5; TRBD1 agrees at 10 bases. The CDR3 covers 15 residues. The trim removed 6 bases at V and 5 bases at J, leaving 9 bases unmatched. Germline V gives CDR1 MNHEY, CDR2 SVGAGI. The CDR3 DNA is TGTGCCAGCAGGCCTGACAGGGGGCGGCTGGAGACCCAGTACTTC. Protein: CASRPDRGRLETQYF.

The rearrangement links TRBV21-1 to TRBJ2-2; TRBD2 reflects the table's D call only, with no check against the DNA. TRBV21-1 is noted as a pseudogene. This CDR3 is 16 amino acids long. This chain's CDR3 is CASSKGTSGPTGELFF. In DNA, the CDR3 is TGTGCCAGCAGCAAAGGGACTAGCGGCCCCACCGGGGAGCTGTTTTTT.

The rearrangement links TRBV11-1 to TRBJ2-5; the match to TRBD2 covers 9 bases. J gave up 5 bases and V 5 bases, and 12 bases lay outside the gene matches. Germline V CDR1 and CDR2: SGHAT, FQDESV (reference sequence). CDR3 length: 16 amino acids. The CDR3, as DNA: TGTGCCAGCAGCCGAGTGGAGTCAGCGGGGGGTGAGACCCAGTACTTC. Amino acids: CASSRVESAGGETQYF.

This clone was observed a single time. J is TRBJ1-6 and V is TRBV28, with 8 bases identical to TRBD1. Germline CDR1 is MDHEN and CDR2 is SYDVKM. The V and J ends lost 8 bases and 13 bases, in that order; junction bases with no gene match: 7. The CDR3 is made up of 12 amino acids. The CDR3 region has the DNA TGTGCCAGCGGGACAGGACCGTTGCCCCTCCACTTT. It specifies CASGTGPLPLHF.

The V and J genes are TRBV5-1 and TRBJ2-6, with 7 bases matching TRBD1. CDR3 size: 18 residues. V shed 4 bases and J 0 bases; nucleotides not matched to a gene: 10. Germline assignment: CDR1 SGHRS and CDR2 YFSETQ. The CDR3: CASSPSGTANSGANVLTF. The DNA for the CDR3 is TGCGCCAGCAGCCCGAGTGGGACAGCCAACTCTGGGGCCAACGTCCTGACTTTC.

The chain links TRBV7-9 to TRBJ1-3; D is undetermined. This CDR3 is 15 amino acids long. In germline, CDR1 is SEHNR, CDR2 FQNEAQ (reference sequence). The V end lost 5 bases, the J end lost 0 bases, and 11 bases lay between the germline ends. CDR3 in DNA: TGTGCCAGCAGCCAAGGACTGACCTCTGGAAACACCATATATTTT. Its protein product is CASSQGLTSGNTIYF.

The chain carries TRBV9 and TRBJ1-2; D is uncertain. The CDR3 loop spans 15 amino acids. CDR1 is SGDLS and CDR2 is YYNGEE in the germline V gene. Trimming cost V 0 bases and J 4 bases, with 13 bases left between them. As DNA, the CDR3 is TGTGCCAGCAGCGTAGGAACAGAGATTACCTATGGCTACACCTTC. As protein: CASSVGTEITYGYTF.

The V gene is TRBV6-5, the J gene TRBJ1-1; D is possibly TRBD1 (6 bases). With 1 base removed from V and 1 base from J, the gap between germline ends came to 7 bases. The length of the CDR3 is 14 residues. Per the germline V gene, CDR1 is MNHEY and CDR2 is SVGAGI. CDR3 sequence: CASSYWGQNTEAFF. Here the CDR3 DNA reads TGTGCCAGCAGTTACTGGGGACAGAACACTGAAGCTTTCTTT.

This rearrangement joins TRBV7-8 to TRBJ1-3; perhaps TRBD1 as D (6 bases). The germline V gene has CDR1 SGHVS and CDR2 FQNEAQ. The CDR3 covers 17 residues. V gave up 3 bases and J gave up 2 bases, with 17 bases separating them. The CDR3 is CASSLWDLEGAGNTIYF. CDR3 in DNA: TGTGCCAGCAGCTTGTGGGACCTTGAGGGGGCTGGAAACACCATATATTTT.

CDR3 in DNA: TGTGCCAGTAGTAACCGGGACAGGGGGTATAGCAATCAGCCCCAGCATTTT. Encoded protein: CASSNRDRGYSNQPQHF. The chain joins TRBV19 to TRBJ1-5; 11 bases agree with TRBD1. The CDR3 consists of 17 residues. V lost 4 bases to trimming and J lost 0 bases; unmatched junction nucleotides: 5. The germline V gene encodes CDR1 LNHDA and CDR2 SQIVND (reference sequence).

This clone occurred once. The V call is TRBV19, the J call TRBJ1-1; D uncertain. Trimming stripped 1 base from V and 6 bases from J, with 15 bases between. Germline lookup yields CDR1 LNHDA and CDR2 SQIVND (reference sequence). This CDR3 is 15 amino acids long. The DNA of the CDR3 is TGTGCCAGTAGTATAGTGGGCGGCCCCGGGGCTGAAGCTTTCTTT. Protein product: CASSIVGGPGAEAFF.

This clone was seen once. An end of the junction does not agree with germline; a read error may underlie this. This sequence joins TRBV19 and TRBJ1-1; TRBD1 is a possible D gene (6 bases). The CDR3 is 14 amino acids. Germline CDR1 reads LNHDA; CDR2 reads SQIVND (reference sequence). CDR3 amino acids: CASSLDTGYTEAFF. The CDR3 region has the DNA TGTGCCAGTAGTTTAGACACAGGGTACACTGAAGCTTTCTTT. Based on the CDR3 plus reference TRBV19 and TRBJ1-1, the full variable domain is DGGITQSPKYLFRKEGQNVTLSCEQNLNHDAMYWYRQDPGQGLRLIYYSQIVNDFQKGDIAEGYSVSREKKESFPLTVTSAQKNPTAFYLCASSLDTGYTEAFFGQGTRLTVV.

The J gene is TRBJ2-7, the V gene TRBV6-5; 9 nucleotides agree with TRBD2. Germline lookup yields CDR1 MNHEY and CDR2 SVGAGI. This CDR3 comprises 15 residues. V dropped 6 bases and J dropped 5; count of bases not matched to a gene: 11. For the CDR3, the DNA is TGTGCCAGCAGGTCGGCGGGAGGGGCCCGGAACGAGCAGTACTTC. This gives the protein CASRSAGGARNEQYF.

V is TRBV10-3 and J is TRBJ1-5; TRBD1 might be the D (6 bases). This CDR3 region has 17 residues. Trimming cost V 0 bases and J 5 bases, with 17 bases left between them. Looked up from germline, CDR1 is ENHRY and CDR2 is SYGVKD. CDR3: CAISESTAGVKDQPQHF. Written as DNA, the CDR3 is TGTGCCATCAGTGAGTCGACGGCAGGGGTCAAAGATCAGCCCCAGCATTTT.

The gene calls are TRBV11-3 and TRBJ2-2; 7 nucleotides align to TRBD1. The CDR3 has 15 amino acids. Trimming cost V 4 bases and J 0 bases; bases outside gene matches: 2. CDR1 and CDR2 from the germline V gene are SGHNT and YENEEA. This chain's CDR3 is CASSSTGTNTGELFF. The CDR3 coding sequence is TGTGCCAGCAGCTCGACAGGGACGAACACCGGGGAGCTGTTTTTT.

The rearrangement joins TRBV5-1 to TRBJ2-3, with 11 nucleotides matching TRBD2. Germline V gene sequence: CDR1 SGHRS, CDR2 YFSETQ. This CDR3 is built from 16 residues. Losses at the gene ends were 0 bases for V and 5 bases for J; bases not matched to a gene: 5. Here the CDR3 DNA reads TGCGCCAGCAGCTTGGGGCTAGCGGGGGGAGTAGATACGCAGTATTTT. Amino acids: CASSLGLAGGVDTQYF.

Points on this clone: Lacking the conserved final phenylalanine or tryptophan, this CDR3 likely reflects a read error. The DNA is left out, because the CDR3 cannot be placed on it with certainty; the CDR3 is given as TCRdb lists it. This sequence joins TRBV21-1 and TRBJ1-1. TRBV21-1 is tagged as a pseudogene. A total of 13 residues make up the CDR3, ends included. The CDR3: CASSKAGDGREGL.

The chain uses TRBV4-3 and TRBJ1-6, with TRBD1 as a possible D gene (5 bases). The CDR3 consists of 15 residues. The V end lost 1 base, the J end lost 9 bases, and 13 bases lay between the germline ends. Germline-derived CDR1 and CDR2 are LGHNA and YSLEER. CDR3 sequence: CASSQVGGRISPLHF. The CDR3 DNA is TGCGCCAGCAGCCAAGTCGGGGGTAGGATTTCACCCCTCCACTTT.

The chain links TRBV7-9 to TRBJ2-5; 9 nucleotides align to TRBD1. J lost 3 bases, V lost 5 bases, and 7 bases had no gene match. Germline V gene lookup returns CDR1 SEHNR and CDR2 FQNEAQ (reference sequence). The CDR3 has 15 residues. The CDR3 nucleotides are TGTGCCAGCAGCCCGGGACAGGGTAATAAAGAGACCCAGTACTTC. It codes for CASSPGQGNKETQYF. The entire variable domain, with the rest obtained from reference TRBV7-9 and TRBJ2-5, is as follows: DTGVSQNPRHKITKRGQNVTFRCDPISEHNRLYWYRQTLGQGPEFLTYFQNEAQLEKSRLLSDRFSAERPKGSFSTLEIQRTEQGDSAMYLCASSPGQGNKETQYFGPGTRLLVL.

The CDR3 loop reads CSARVVDTQYF. CDR3 nucleotide sequence: TGCAGTGCTAGAGTAGTTGATACGCAGTATTTT. The rearrangement uses TRBV20-1 and TRBJ2-3; the D is unclear. V dropped 1 base and J dropped 6 bases, with 5 bases sitting between them. The CDR3 covers 11 residues. The germline V gene encodes CDR1 DFQATT and CDR2 SNEGSKA (reference sequence).

This chain uses TRBV10-3 with TRBJ2-3; the D gene is possibly TRBD2 (5 bases). The CDR3 is made up of 13 amino acids. Trimming shortened V by 6 bases and J by 6 bases, and 13 bases separated the two germline ends. Germline CDR1 is ENHRY and CDR2 is SYGVKD. The CDR3 region has the DNA TGTGCCATCAGCCCAGCGGAGGAGGATACGCAGTATTTT. Residues: CAISPAEEDTQYF.